Shown below are 27 T cell receptor beta chains from a single sample sequenced in a study of blood T cell repertoires in COVID-19. Libraries were prepared by immunoSEQ multiplex PCR; TCRdb keeps only in-frame clonotypes and omits some of them. The table lists 300,000 to 350,000 clones, roughly 89% of them singletons. Sequenced: PBMCs or T cells enriched from blood (not recorded which). These receptors all stem from a woman aged 30 to 39 who had recovered from COVID-19.

The genes are TRBV11-3 and TRBJ2-1; weak D call: TRBD2 (6 bases). The CDR3 runs 13 residues. Trimming pared 3 bases from V and 8 bases from J, leaving 11 bases between. Germline lookup yields CDR1 SGHNT and CDR2 YENEEA. The CDR3 region has the DNA TGTGCCAGCAGCTTGCGGGATATCGATGAGCAGTTCTTC. Protein sequence: CASSLRDIDEQFF.

V and J are TRBV27 and TRBJ2-7; D possibly corresponds to TRBD2 (6 bases). The CDR3 extends over 15 amino acids. The germline gives CDR1 MNHEY, CDR2 SMNVEV (reference sequence). V gave up 1 base and J gave up 4 bases, with 14 bases separating them. CDR3 loop: CASSLLPGLTYEQYF. CDR3 bases: TGTGCCAGCAGTTTATTGCCCGGACTAACTTACGAGCAGTACTTC.

The V call is TRBV27, the J call TRBJ2-5; 8 bases fit TRBD2. Germline V CDR1 and CDR2: MNHEY, SMNVEV (reference sequence). Trimming took 3 bases from V and 3 from J; bases not matched to a gene: 3. This CDR3 contains 14 residues. CDR3 coding DNA: TGTGCCAGCAGTTTGTTTAGCGGGGAAGAGACCCAGTACTTC. Its protein is CASSLFSGEETQYF.

This chain links TRBV24-1 with TRBJ1-1; TRBD1 agrees at 8 bases. The CDR3 covers 12 residues. After removal of 3 bases from V and 8 bases from J, the junction contained 1 base not matched to a gene. Germline V gene sequence: CDR1 KGHDR, CDR2 SFDVKD. The CDR3 nucleotides read TGTGCCACCAGTGATAACAGGGGGGAAGCTTTCTTT. Its protein is CATSDNRGEAFF.

With regard to this clone: The same CDR3 arises from other DNA sequences in this sample as well. The chain recombines TRBV27 with TRBJ2-7; no firm D call. The ends were cut back, 7 bases at V and 0 bases at J, with 7 bases in the middle. There are 12 residues in the CDR3. CDR1 is MNHEY, CDR2 SMNVEV, per germline (reference sequence). The CDR3 sequence is CASTSHSYEQYF. In DNA, the CDR3 is TGTGCCAGCACATCCCACTCCTACGAGCAGTACTTC.

The chain has TRBV4-3 and TRBJ2-1; the D gene is possibly TRBD1 (5 bases). The ends were cut back, 0 bases at V and 9 bases at J, with 15 bases in the middle. CDR3 size: 15 residues. Germline loops: CDR1 LGHNA, CDR2 YSLEER. The CDR3 reads CASSQEGHGRGEQFF. DNA for the CDR3: TGCGCCAGCAGCCAAGAGGGTCACGGAAGGGGTGAGCAGTTCTTC.

V usage is TRBV12-3 or TRBV12-4 and J usage is TRBJ1-2, with a weak D call TRBD1 (6 bases). The CDR3 consists of 13 residues. Trimming pared 6 bases from V and 4 bases from J, leaving 12 bases between. The CDR3 protein is CASSIGQIYGYTF. In DNA form, the CDR3 reads TGTGCCAGCAGCATAGGACAGATCTATGGCTACACCTTC.

This chain joins TRBV6-5 and TRBJ2-7; D perhaps matches TRBD1 (6 bases). CDR3 size: 15 residues. Germline V gene data show CDR1 as MNHEY and CDR2 as SVGAGI. V lost 6 bases and J lost 9, with 24 bases in between. DNA of the CDR3: TGTGCCAGCAGACGCGACAGGAACGGTTTGGTTGGGCAGTACTTC. Its protein product is CASRRDRNGLVGQYF.

The chain is built from TRBV4-3 and TRBJ2-1, with D possibly matching TRBD1 (6 bases). The CDR3 runs to 15 residues. Germline V CDR1 and CDR2: LGHNA, YSLEER. Deletions cut 5 bases from V and 5 bases from J, with 16 bases between. CDR3 region: CASSLFRGDNNEQFF. The CDR3 DNA follows: TGCGCCAGCAGCTTATTCCGTGGGGACAACAATGAGCAGTTCTTC.

As DNA, the CDR3 is TGTGCCAGCAGCCAAGACAGGGGGTCGGGCTATGGCTACACCTTC. As protein: CASSQDRGSGYGYTF. The chain joins TRBV4-2 to TRBJ1-2, with 7 positions matching TRBD1. CDR3 length: 15 amino acids. Per germline, CDR1 LGHNA and CDR2 YNFKEQ. With V trimmed by 0 bases and J by 4 bases, 5 bases remained unmatched.

The chain recombines TRBV5-6 with TRBJ1-2; tentative D call: TRBD1 (6 bases). V gave up 5 bases and J gave up 5 bases, with 16 bases separating them. This CDR3 is built from 14 residues. The germline gives CDR1 SGHDT, CDR2 YYEEEE. The CDR3 loop is CASRQGLLRYGYTF. The CDR3 DNA is TGTGCCAGCAGACAGGGTCTATTACGGTATGGCTACACCTTC.

This clone was detected only a few times. This sample includes further DNA sequences coding for the same CDR3. The chain joins TRBV6-4 to TRBJ1-5, with 10 nucleotides matching TRBD1. Germline CDR1 MRHNA, CDR2 SNTAGT. This CDR3 has 15 residues. V lost 5 bases and J lost 2; bases outside the gene matches: 3. In DNA form, the CDR3 reads TGTGCCAGCAGTCCCGGGACAGGGGGCAATCAGCCCCAGCATTTT. As protein: CASSPGTGGNQPQHF.

This clone was picked up one time. The chain joins TRBV5-6 to TRBJ1-2, with TRBD1 as a possible D gene (5 bases). V lost 5 bases and J lost 1, with 18 bases in between. The V gene's germline CDR1 is SGHDT and CDR2 YYEEEE. The CDR3 has 16 residues. CDR3 in DNA: TGTGCCAGCAGGTGGGGGACTGGTTCGGGTAACTATGGCTACACCTTC. It yields the protein CASRWGTGSGNYGYTF.

CDR3 sequence (DNA): TGTGCCAGCAGCCAAGATTTTGGGACTAGCGGGTCCTACGAGCAGTACTTC. Translation gives CASSQDFGTSGSYEQYF. This chain links TRBV3-1 (or the pseudogene TRBV3-2) with TRBJ2-7; 12 positions agree with TRBD2. The CDR3 is 17 residues long. The germline gives CDR1 LGHDT, CDR2 YNNKEL (reference sequence). Trimming took 0 bases from V and 1 from J; bases not matched to a gene: 4.

This chain links TRBV7-2 with TRBJ2-7; 9 bases match TRBD1. The J segment lost 4 bases and the V segment lost 3 bases, leaving 7 bases of the junction unmatched. The germline gives CDR1 SGHTA, CDR2 FQGNSA. This CDR3 comprises 15 residues. CDR3 amino acids: CASSFTLGTGYEQYF. The CDR3 region has the DNA TGTGCCAGCAGCTTCACCCTCGGGACAGGGTACGAGCAGTACTTC.

CDR3 in DNA: TGTGCCATCAGTGACAGACAGGCTGGGAATGAGCAGTTCTTC. Translation gives CAISDRQAGNEQFF. The chain couples TRBV10-3 to TRBJ2-1; maybe TRBD1 (6 bases). The germline V gene encodes CDR1 ENHRY and CDR2 SYGVKD. This CDR3 region has 14 residues. Deletions cut 3 bases from V and 7 bases from J, with 13 bases between.

The genes are TRBV6-2 or TRBV6-3 and TRBJ2-1, with 14 nucleotides matching TRBD2. The CDR3 spans 15 residues. Unmatched junction bases numbered 2, after V lost 2 bases and J lost 8 bases. Germline CDR1 reads MNHEY; CDR2 reads SVGEGT. The CDR3 spells CASSYGTSGGYEQFF. CDR3 DNA: TGTGCCAGCAGTTACGGGACTAGCGGGGGTTATGAGCAGTTCTTC.

The gene calls are TRBV7-2 and TRBJ1-1; 9 positions match TRBD1. The CDR3 has 14 residues. Per the germline V gene, CDR1 is SGHTA and CDR2 is FQGNSA. J lost 8 bases, V lost 5 bases, and 9 bases had no gene match. CDR3 sequence (DNA): TGTGCCAGCAGCCCAACAGGGGGCGCGGGGGAAGCTTTCTTT. It specifies CASSPTGGAGEAFF.

J is TRBJ1-6 and V is TRBV9; D is uncertain. The CDR3 consists of 14 residues. Germline V gives CDR1 SGDLS, CDR2 YYNGEE. The ends were cut back, 1 base at V and 10 bases at J, with 12 bases in the middle. The CDR3 reads CASSVYQSRSPLHF. CDR3 coding DNA: TGTGCCAGCAGCGTATATCAGTCTCGATCACCCCTCCACTTT. Full variable domain (remainder filled in from reference TRBV9 and TRBJ1-6): DSGVTQTPKHLITATGQRVTLRCSPRSGDLSVYWYQQSLDQGLQFLIQYYNGEERAKGNILERFSAQQFPDLHSELNLSSLELGDSALYFCASSVYQSRSPLHFGNGTRLTVT.

V gene TRBV6-5 combines with J gene TRBJ1-3; D gene uncertain. V lost 8 bases and J lost 0, with 5 bases in between. The germline CDR1 and CDR2 sequences are MNHEY and SVGAGI. This CDR3 region has 12 residues. DNA for the CDR3: TGTGCCAGCGGCGGCTCTGGAAACACCATATATTTT. It codes for CASGGSGNTIYF.

J is TRBJ1-2 and V is TRBV27; a weak D match, TRBD1 (5 bases). CDR3 length: 14 amino acids. With 6 bases removed from V and 4 bases from J, the gap between germline ends came to 15 bases. The germline gives CDR1 MNHEY, CDR2 SMNVEV (reference sequence). The CDR3 is CASRMQGWGYGYTF. CDR3 in DNA: TGTGCCAGCAGAATGCAGGGTTGGGGCTATGGCTACACCTTC.

The rearrangement links TRBV5-5 to TRBJ2-7; 8 nucleotides line up with TRBD2. With V trimmed by 0 bases and J by 6 bases, 8 bases remained unmatched. This CDR3 has 15 amino acids. Germline CDR1 and CDR2: SGHKS and YYEKEE (reference sequence). The CDR3 DNA is TGTGCCAGCAGCTTGGATAGCGGGACCCTCGGCGAGCAGTACTTC. Translating it yields CASSLDSGTLGEQYF. The whole variable domain, filled in from reference TRBV5-5 and TRBJ2-7, reads DAGVTQSPTHLIKTRGQQVTLRCSPISGHKSVSWYQQVLGQGPQFIFQYYEKEERGRGNFPDRFSARQFPNYSSELNVNALLLGDSALYLCASSLDSGTLGEQYFGPGTRLTVT.

The sample holds a few counts of this clone. The chain couples TRBV4-1 to TRBJ1-1; D uncertain. With 3 bases removed from V and 0 bases from J, the gap between germline ends came to 8 bases. CDR3 length: 14 residues. Germline assignment: CDR1 MGHRA and CDR2 YSYEKL. The CDR3 sequence is CASSQQRMNTEAFF. In nucleotides, the CDR3 is TGCGCCAGCAGCCAGCAGAGGATGAACACTGAAGCTTTCTTT.

This clone was found a few times. The chain employs TRBV3-1 (or the pseudogene TRBV3-2) and TRBJ2-1, with TRBD2 as a possible D gene (6 bases). The germline CDR1 and CDR2 sequences are LGHDT and YNNKEL (reference sequence). Between the trimmed V and J ends, which lost 4 bases and 3 bases, there was a span of 13 bases. The CDR3 is made up of 15 amino acids. The CDR3 reads CASSPGTYVYNEQFF. The DNA for the CDR3 is TGTGCCAGCAGCCCTGGGACTTACGTCTACAATGAGCAGTTCTTC.

CDR3 nucleotide sequence: TGTGCCAGCAGTTTACAGGGGAGTGGGGAGACCCAGTACTTC. Translation gives CASSLQGSGETQYF. The chain has TRBV27 and TRBJ2-5; D might be TRBD1 (6 bases). V was pared by 2 bases and J by 5 bases, with 12 bases between. CDR3 size: 14 residues. Germline values: CDR1 MNHEY, CDR2 SMNVEV (reference sequence).

This rearrangement joins TRBV9 to TRBJ1-3, with D possibly TRBD1 on 5 matching bases. V was shortened by 4 bases and J by 4 bases, with 15 bases between the two germline ends. Germline CDR1 reads SGDLS; CDR2 reads YYNGEE. The CDR3 runs 15 residues. The CDR3 DNA reads as TGTGCCAGCAGCTCTTATTCAGGGTCAGGAAACACCATATATTTT. The encoded protein is CASSSYSGSGNTIYF.

This chain links TRBV7-2 with TRBJ2-1; 8 bases map to TRBD2. Per the germline V gene, CDR1 is SGHTA and CDR2 is FQGNSA. J was trimmed by 2 bases and V by 2 bases; bases with no gene match: 14. The CDR3 length is 19 residues. The CDR3 here is CASSLSGGSGSGTYNEQFF. CDR3 nucleotide sequence: TGTGCCAGCAGCTTATCGGGCGGGAGCGGGAGTGGCACCTACAATGAGCAGTTCTTC.